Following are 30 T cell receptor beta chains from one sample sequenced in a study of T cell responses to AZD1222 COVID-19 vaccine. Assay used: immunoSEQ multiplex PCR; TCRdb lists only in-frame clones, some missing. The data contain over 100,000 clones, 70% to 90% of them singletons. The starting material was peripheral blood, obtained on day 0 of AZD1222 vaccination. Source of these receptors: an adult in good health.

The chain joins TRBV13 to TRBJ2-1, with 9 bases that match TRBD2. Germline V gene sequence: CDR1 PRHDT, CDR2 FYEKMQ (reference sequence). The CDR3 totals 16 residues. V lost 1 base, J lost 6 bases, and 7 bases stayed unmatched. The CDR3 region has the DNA TGTGCCAGCAGCTTAGCCGGCGGGAGGGTGGTCAATGAGCAGTTCTTC. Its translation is CASSLAGGRVVNEQFF.

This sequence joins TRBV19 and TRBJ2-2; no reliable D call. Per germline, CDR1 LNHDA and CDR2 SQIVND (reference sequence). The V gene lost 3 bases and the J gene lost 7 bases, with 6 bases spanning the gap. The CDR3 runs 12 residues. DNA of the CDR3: TGTGCCAGTAGTATTATATTCGGGGAGCTGTTTTTT. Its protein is CASSIIFGELFF.

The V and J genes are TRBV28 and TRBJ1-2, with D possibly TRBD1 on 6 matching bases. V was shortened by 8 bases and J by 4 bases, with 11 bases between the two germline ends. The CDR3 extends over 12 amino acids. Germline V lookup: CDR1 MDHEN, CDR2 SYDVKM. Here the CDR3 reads CASATGSYGYTF. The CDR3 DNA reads TGTGCCAGCGCGACAGGTTCCTATGGCTACACCTTC.

The DNA of the CDR3 is TGTGCCAGCAGGAAAGGGACAGGGTATTCACCCCTCCACTTT. Encoded protein: CASRKGTGYSPLHF. The chain links TRBV27 to TRBJ1-6; 9 bases align to TRBD1. The CDR3 runs to 14 residues. Per the germline V gene, CDR1 is MNHEY and CDR2 is SMNVEV (reference sequence). Losses at the gene ends were 6 bases for V and 8 bases for J; bases not matched to a gene: 5.

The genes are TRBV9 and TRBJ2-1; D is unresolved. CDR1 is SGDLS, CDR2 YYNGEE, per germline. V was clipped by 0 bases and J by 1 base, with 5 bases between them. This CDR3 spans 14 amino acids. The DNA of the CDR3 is TGTGCCAGCAGCGTAGTAGTATCCTACAATGAGCAGTTCTTC. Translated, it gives CASSVVVSYNEQFF. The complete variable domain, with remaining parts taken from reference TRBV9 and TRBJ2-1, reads DSGVTQTPKHLITATGQRVTLRCSPRSGDLSVYWYQQSLDQGLQFLIQYYNGEERAKGNILERFSAQQFPDLHSELNLSSLELGDSALYFCASSVVVSYNEQFFGPGTRLTVL.

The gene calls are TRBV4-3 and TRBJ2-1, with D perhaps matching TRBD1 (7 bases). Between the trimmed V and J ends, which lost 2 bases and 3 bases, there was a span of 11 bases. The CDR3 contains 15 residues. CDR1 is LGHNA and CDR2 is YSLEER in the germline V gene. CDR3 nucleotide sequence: TGCGCCAGCAGCCAATGGGGGGACAGCTACAATGAGCAGTTCTTC. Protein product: CASSQWGDSYNEQFF.

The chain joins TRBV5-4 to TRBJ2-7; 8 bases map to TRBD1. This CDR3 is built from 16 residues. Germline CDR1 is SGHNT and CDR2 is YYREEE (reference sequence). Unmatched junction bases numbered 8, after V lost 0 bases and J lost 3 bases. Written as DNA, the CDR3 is TGTGCCAGCAGCTTGGGCCTGCAGGGGGCGGACTACGAGCAGTACTTC. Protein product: CASSLGLQGADYEQYF.

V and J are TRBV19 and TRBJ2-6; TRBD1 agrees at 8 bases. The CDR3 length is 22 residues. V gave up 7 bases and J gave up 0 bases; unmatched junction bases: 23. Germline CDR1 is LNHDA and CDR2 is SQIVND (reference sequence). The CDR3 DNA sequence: TGTGCCAGTACCCCAACCCGGGCAGGGGGCAGGTTTACCAGCTCTGGGGCCAACGTCCTGACTTTC. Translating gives CASTPTRAGGRFTSSGANVLTF.

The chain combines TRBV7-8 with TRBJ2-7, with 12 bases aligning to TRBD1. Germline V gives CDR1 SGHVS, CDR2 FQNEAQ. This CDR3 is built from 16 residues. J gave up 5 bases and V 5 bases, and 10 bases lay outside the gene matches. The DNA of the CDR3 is TGTGCCAGCAGCACGGGACAGGGGGCGATCGGCCACGAGCAGTACTTC. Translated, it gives CASSTGQGAIGHEQYF.

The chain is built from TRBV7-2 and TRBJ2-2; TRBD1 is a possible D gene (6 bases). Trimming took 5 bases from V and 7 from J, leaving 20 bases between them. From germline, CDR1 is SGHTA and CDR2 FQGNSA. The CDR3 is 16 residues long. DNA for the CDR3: TGTGCCAGCAGCCCAAGGGGGAATGCGCCCGGCGGGGAGCTGTTTTTT. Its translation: CASSPRGNAPGGELFF.

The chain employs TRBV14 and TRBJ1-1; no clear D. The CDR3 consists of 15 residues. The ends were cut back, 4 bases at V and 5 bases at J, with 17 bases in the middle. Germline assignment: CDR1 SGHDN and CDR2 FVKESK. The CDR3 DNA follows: TGTGCCAGCAGCCTCACTCGGAATTTCTTGACTGAAGCTTTCTTT. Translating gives CASSLTRNFLTEAFF.

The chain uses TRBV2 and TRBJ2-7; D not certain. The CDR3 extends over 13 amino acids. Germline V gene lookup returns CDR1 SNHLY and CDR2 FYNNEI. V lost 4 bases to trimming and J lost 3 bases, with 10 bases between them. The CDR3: CASSGSGLYEQYF. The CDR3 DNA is TGTGCCAGCAGTGGTTCAGGTCTCTACGAGCAGTACTTC.

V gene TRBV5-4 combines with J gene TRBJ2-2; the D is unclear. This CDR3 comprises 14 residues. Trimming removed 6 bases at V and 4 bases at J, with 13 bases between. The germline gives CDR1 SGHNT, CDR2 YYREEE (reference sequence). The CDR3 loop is CASKMSPLTGELFF. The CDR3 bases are TGTGCCAGCAAGATGAGTCCCCTCACCGGGGAGCTGTTTTTT. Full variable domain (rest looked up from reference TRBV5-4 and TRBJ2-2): ETGVTQSPTHLIKTRGQQVTLRCSSQSGHNTVSWYQQALGQGPQFIFQYYREEENGRGNFPPRFSGLQFPNYSSELNVNALELDDSALYLCASKMSPLTGELFFGEGSRLTVL.

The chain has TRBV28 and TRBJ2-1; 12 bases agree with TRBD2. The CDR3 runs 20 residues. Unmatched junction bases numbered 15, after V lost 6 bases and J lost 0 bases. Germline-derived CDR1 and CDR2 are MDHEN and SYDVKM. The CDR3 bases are TGTGCCAGCAGATCTATCCCGGGACTAGCGGGCCCGAGCTCCTACAATGAGCAGTTCTTC. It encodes CASRSIPGLAGPSSYNEQFF.

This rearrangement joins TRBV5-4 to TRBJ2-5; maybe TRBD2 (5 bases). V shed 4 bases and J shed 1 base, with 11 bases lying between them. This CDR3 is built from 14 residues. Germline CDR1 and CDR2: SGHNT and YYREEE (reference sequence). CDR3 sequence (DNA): TGTGCCAGCAGCCAGCCAGGAGGCCAAGAGACCCAGTACTTC. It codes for CASSQPGGQETQYF.

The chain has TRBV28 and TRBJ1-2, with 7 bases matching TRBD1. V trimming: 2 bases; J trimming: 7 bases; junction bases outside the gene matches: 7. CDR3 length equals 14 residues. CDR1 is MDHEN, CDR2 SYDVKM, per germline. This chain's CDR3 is CASSLIPRQGGYTF. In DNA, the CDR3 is TGTGCCAGCAGTTTAATCCCCAGACAGGGTGGCTACACCTTC.

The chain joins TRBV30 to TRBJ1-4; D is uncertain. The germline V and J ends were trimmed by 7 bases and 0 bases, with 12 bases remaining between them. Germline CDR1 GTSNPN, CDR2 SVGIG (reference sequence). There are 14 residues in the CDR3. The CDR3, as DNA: TGTGCCTCGGACCGGAGTTCAACTAATGAAAAACTGTTTTTT. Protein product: CASDRSSTNEKLFF.

In DNA form, the CDR3 reads TGTGCCACCACCCTCGGACAGATCAATGAAAAACTGTTTTTT. Amino acid sequence: CATTLGQINEKLFF. V usage is TRBV15 and J usage is TRBJ1-4; TRBD1 might be the D (6 bases). V dropped 7 bases and J dropped 5 bases, with 14 bases sitting between them. The CDR3 is 14 amino acids. CDR1 is LNHNV and CDR2 is YYDKDF in the germline V gene (reference sequence).

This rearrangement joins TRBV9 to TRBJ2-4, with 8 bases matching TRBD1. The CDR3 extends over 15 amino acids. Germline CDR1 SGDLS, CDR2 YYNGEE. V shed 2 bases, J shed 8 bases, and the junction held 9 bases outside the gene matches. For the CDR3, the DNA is TGTGCCAGCAGCGTCACAGGGGGAATCTGGGACATTCAGTACTTC. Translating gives CASSVTGGIWDIQYF.

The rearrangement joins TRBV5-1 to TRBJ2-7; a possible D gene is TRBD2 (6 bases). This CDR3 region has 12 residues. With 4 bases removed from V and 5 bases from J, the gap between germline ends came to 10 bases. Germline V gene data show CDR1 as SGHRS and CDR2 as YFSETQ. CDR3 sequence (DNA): TGCGCCAGCAGCCCCGGCGGGGACGAGCAGTACTTC. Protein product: CASSPGGDEQYF. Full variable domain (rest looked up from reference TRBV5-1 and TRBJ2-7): KAGVTQTPRYLIKTRGQQVTLSCSPISGHRSVSWYQQTPGQGLQFLFEYFSETQRNKGNFPGRFSGRQFSNSRSEMNVSTLELGDSALYLCASSPGGDEQYFGPGTRLTVT.

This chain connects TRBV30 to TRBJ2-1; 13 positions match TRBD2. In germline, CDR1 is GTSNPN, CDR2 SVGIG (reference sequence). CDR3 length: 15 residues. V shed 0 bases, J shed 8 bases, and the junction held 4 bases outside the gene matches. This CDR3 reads CAWSVRLAGGDEQFF. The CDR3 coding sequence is TGTGCCTGGAGTGTACGACTAGCGGGGGGCGATGAGCAGTTCTTC. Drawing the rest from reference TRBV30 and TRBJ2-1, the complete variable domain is SQTIHQWPATLVQPVGSPLSLECTVEGTSNPNLYWYRQAAGRGLQLLFYSVGIGQISSEVPQNLSASRPQDRQFILSSKKLLLSDSGFYLCAWSVRLAGGDEQFFGPGTRLTVL.

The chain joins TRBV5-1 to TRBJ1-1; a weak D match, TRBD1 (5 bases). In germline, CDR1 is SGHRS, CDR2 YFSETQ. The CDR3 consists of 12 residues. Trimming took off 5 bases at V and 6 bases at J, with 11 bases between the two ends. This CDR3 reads CASRSGGAEAFF. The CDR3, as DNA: TGCGCCAGCAGATCCGGGGGGGCTGAAGCTTTCTTT.

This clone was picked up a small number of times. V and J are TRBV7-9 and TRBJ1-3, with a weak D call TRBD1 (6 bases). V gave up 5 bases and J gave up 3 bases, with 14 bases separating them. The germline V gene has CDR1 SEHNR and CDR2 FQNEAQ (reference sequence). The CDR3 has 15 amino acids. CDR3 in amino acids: CASSPQGFDGNTIYF. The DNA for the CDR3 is TGTGCCAGCAGCCCCCAGGGGTTTGATGGAAACACCATATATTTT. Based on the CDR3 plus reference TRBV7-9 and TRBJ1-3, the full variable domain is DTGVSQNPRHKITKRGQNVTFRCDPISEHNRLYWYRQTLGQGPEFLTYFQNEAQLEKSRLLSDRFSAERPKGSFSTLEIQRTEQGDSAMYLCASSPQGFDGNTIYFGEGSWLTVV.

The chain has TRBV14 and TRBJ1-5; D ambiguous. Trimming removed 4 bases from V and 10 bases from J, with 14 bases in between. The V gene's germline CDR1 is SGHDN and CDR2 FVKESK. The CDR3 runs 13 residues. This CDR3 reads CASSPSLSSPQHF. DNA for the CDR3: TGTGCCAGCAGCCCTTCATTAAGTAGCCCCCAGCATTTT.

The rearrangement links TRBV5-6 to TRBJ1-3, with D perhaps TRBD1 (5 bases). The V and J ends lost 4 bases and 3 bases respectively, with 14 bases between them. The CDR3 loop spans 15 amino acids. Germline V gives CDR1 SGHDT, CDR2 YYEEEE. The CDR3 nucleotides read TGTGCCAGCAGCCCTCGGGACCATCTTGGAAACACCATATATTTT. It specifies CASSPRDHLGNTIYF.

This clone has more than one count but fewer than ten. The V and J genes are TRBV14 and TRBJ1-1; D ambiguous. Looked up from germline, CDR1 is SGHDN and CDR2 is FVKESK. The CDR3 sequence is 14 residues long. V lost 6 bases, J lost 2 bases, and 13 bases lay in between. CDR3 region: CASSQHTYNTEAFF. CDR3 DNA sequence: TGTGCCAGCAGTCAACACACTTACAACACTGAAGCTTTCTTT.

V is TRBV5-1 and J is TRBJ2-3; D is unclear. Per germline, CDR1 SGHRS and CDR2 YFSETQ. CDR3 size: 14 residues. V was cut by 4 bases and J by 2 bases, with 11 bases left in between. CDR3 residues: CASSLTPDTDTQYF. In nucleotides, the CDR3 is TGCGCCAGCAGCCTTACCCCAGACACAGATACGCAGTATTTT.

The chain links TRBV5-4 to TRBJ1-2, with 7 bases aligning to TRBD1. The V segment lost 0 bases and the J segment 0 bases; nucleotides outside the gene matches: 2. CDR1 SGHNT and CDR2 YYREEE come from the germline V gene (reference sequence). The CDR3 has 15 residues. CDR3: CASSLAGGANYGYTF. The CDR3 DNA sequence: TGTGCCAGCAGCTTGGCAGGGGGAGCTAACTATGGCTACACCTTC.

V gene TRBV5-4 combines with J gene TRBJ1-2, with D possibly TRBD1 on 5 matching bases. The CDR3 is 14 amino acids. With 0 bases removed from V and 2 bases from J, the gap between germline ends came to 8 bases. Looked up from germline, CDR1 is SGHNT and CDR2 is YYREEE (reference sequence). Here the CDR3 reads CASSLVDRNYGYTF. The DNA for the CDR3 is TGTGCCAGCAGCTTGGTTGACAGAAACTATGGCTACACCTTC. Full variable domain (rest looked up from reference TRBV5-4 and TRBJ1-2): ETGVTQSPTHLIKTRGQQVTLRCSSQSGHNTVSWYQQALGQGPQFIFQYYREEENGRGNFPPRFSGLQFPNYSSELNVNALELDDSALYLCASSLVDRNYGYTFGSGTRLTVV.

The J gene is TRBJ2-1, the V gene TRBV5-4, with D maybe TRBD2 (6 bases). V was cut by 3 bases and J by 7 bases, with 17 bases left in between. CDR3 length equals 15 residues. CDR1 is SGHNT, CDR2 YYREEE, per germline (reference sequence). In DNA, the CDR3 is TGTGCCAGCAGCTCGCACCGGGGGTCCGGGAATGAGCAGTTCTTC. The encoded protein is CASSSHRGSGNEQFF.